This T cell receptor (beta chain) derives from a study of blood T cell repertoires in COVID-19. Across the whole study: T cells, B-cell-depleted T cells, or PBMCs provided the cDNA or gDNA that served as material.

A single count supports this clone. TCRdb's table, derived via immunoSEQ multiplex PCR, lists solely in-frame clones and lacks some. The sample contains 210,000 or so clones, approximately 84% of which appear only once. The CDR3 contains 14 residues. Germline V CDR1 and CDR2: MNHEY, SMNVEV (reference sequence). V lost 2 bases and J 4 bases, leaving 11 bases between the germline ends. Followed over time, Seattle patients had been enrolled while infection was active. Sequencing was performed on peripheral blood. The source is a woman aged 80 or over with COVID-19, enrolled during active disease. The chain joins TRBV27 to TRBJ1-1, with D possibly TRBD1 on 5 matching bases. The CDR3, as DNA: TGTGCCAGCAGTTTAACAGCGGGGCGCACTGAAGCTTTCTTT. Translation: CASSLTAGRTEAFF.